This paragraph reports one T cell receptor (beta chain). Across 24 US areas, participants ranged in age from about 18 to 100 years. Cohorts were determined from participant-reported clinical history. The sample belongs to a study of blood T cell repertoires in COVID-19. About the study: Samples representing acute and convalescent COVID-19 were sourced from the United States, Italy and Spain.

As processed by the authors: Quantification of nucleated cells was approximated via reference gene primer amplification. Sequencing was performed with immunoSEQ multiplex PCR; in TCRdb, only in-frame clones are kept and a portion is missing. That table furnishes V, J and clone size, whereas the DNA furnished D and trimming. The sample consists of a few hundred thousand clones, 85% to 90% of them appearing once. The material sequenced was PBMCs or T cells enriched from blood (not recorded which). This clonotype originated in a woman in her late teens or twenties in a cohort exposed to, infected with or recovered from COVID-19 (not recorded which).

The CDR3 spells CASSERGWTGASPLHF. CDR3 in DNA: TGTGCCAGCAGTGAAAGGGGGTGGACAGGAGCTTCACCCCTCCACTTT. The chain combines TRBV2 with TRBJ1-6, with 7 bases lining up with TRBD1. The CDR3 loop spans 16 amino acids. CDR1 and CDR2 (germline): SNHLY, FYNNEI. J gave up 9 bases and V 2 bases, and 10 bases lay outside the gene matches.